The 29 T cell receptor beta chains presented below share a single source sample, sequenced in a study of STAT3 mutations in large granular lymphocyte leukemia. No antigen has been assigned to these receptors. Study observations and caveats: Every T-cell large granular lymphocyte leukemia patient had at least one immunodominant TCR beta clonotype.

Profiling relied on immunoSEQ multiplex PCR, and the TCRdb table lists in-frame clones only, not all of them. The table shows several thousand clones, with roughly 89% occurring only once. Input material: peripheral blood mononuclear cells. Every receptor here comes from a man aged 80 or over with T-cell large granular lymphocyte leukemia. Some clones in this sample may be carry-over from other donors' samples.

V gene TRBV7-9 combines with J gene TRBJ1-4; D perhaps matches TRBD1 (5 bases). This CDR3 is 15 amino acids long. V lost 5 bases, J lost 7 bases, and 17 bases lay in between. Germline values: CDR1 SEHNR, CDR2 FQNEAQ (reference sequence). The CDR3: CASSPRTTRAEKLFF. The DNA for the CDR3 is TGTGCCAGCAGCCCTCGGACCACCAGGGCTGAAAAACTGTTTTTT.

The chain has TRBV18 and TRBJ1-3; 9 nucleotides agree with TRBD1. This CDR3 spans 15 amino acids. Germline trimming cut 5 bases from V and 4 bases from J; bases unmatched to any gene: 6. The germline V gene encodes CDR1 KGHSH and CDR2 LQKENI. The CDR3 DNA reads TGTGCCAGCTCAACCCTCGACAGGGGGGGAAACACCATATATTTT. Encoded protein: CASSTLDRGGNTIYF. Drawing the rest from reference TRBV18 and TRBJ1-3, the complete variable domain is NAGVMQNPRHLVRRRGQEARLRCSPMKGHSHVYWYRQLPEEGLKFMVYLQKENIIDESGMPKERFSAEFPKEGPSILRIQQVVRGDSAAYFCASSTLDRGGNTIYFGEGSWLTVV.

This chain uses TRBV7-2 with TRBJ2-5, with D perhaps TRBD1 or TRBD2 (5 bases each). The V end lost 5 bases, the J end lost 4 bases, and 14 bases lay between the germline ends. The germline gives CDR1 SGHTA, CDR2 FQGNSA. This CDR3 comprises 14 residues. CDR3 DNA: TGTGCCAGCAGCCCAACTAGGGACGGAGAGACCCAGTACTTC. The encoded protein is CASSPTRDGETQYF.

CDR3 nucleotides: TGTGCCAGCAGCCACACAGGGGGACAGCCCCAGCATTTT. Protein: CASSHTGGQPQHF. V is TRBV6-6 and J is TRBJ1-5; TRBD1 matches at 8 bases. After removal of 6 bases from V and 7 bases from J, the junction contained 5 bases not matched to a gene. The CDR3 covers 13 residues. Germline lookup yields CDR1 MNHNY and CDR2 SVGAGI (reference sequence).

The chain carries TRBV5-4 and TRBJ1-3; a possible D gene is TRBD1 (5 bases). V lost 0 bases, J lost 6 bases, and 7 bases lay in between. CDR1 is SGHNT, CDR2 YYREEE, per germline (reference sequence). This CDR3 spans 13 amino acids. The DNA for the CDR3 is TGTGCCAGCAGCTTGGCTGGGGCAAACACCATATATTTT. It translates to CASSLAGANTIYF.

The chain has TRBV5-6 and TRBJ2-5; D is undetermined. In germline, CDR1 is SGHDT, CDR2 YYEEEE. V was shortened by 1 base and J by 4 bases, with 5 bases between the two germline ends. This CDR3 is 12 amino acids long. The chain's CDR3 is CASSLTGETQYF. For the CDR3, the DNA is TGTGCCAGCAGCTTGACTGGAGAGACCCAGTACTTC.

The J gene is TRBJ1-6, the V gene TRBV4-1, with a tentative D call TRBD1 (5 bases). Trimming shortened V by 1 base and J by 6 bases, and 19 bases separated the two germline ends. Germline V gene sequence: CDR1 MGHRA, CDR2 YSYEKL. This CDR3 is built from 18 residues. The CDR3 spells CASSQGGVRTQGNSPLHF. The CDR3 DNA sequence: TGCGCCAGCAGCCAAGGGGGGGTTCGGACCCAGGGTAATTCACCCCTCCACTTT.

The gene calls are TRBV2 and TRBJ1-6; no clear D. Trimming left V 3 bases short and J 7 bases short, with 7 bases between. The CDR3 runs to 13 residues. In germline, CDR1 is SNHLY, CDR2 FYNNEI. DNA of the CDR3: TGTGCCAGCAGTGATCAGGTGAATTCACCCCTCCACTTT. Protein sequence: CASSDQVNSPLHF.

The rearrangement joins TRBV5-6 to TRBJ1-5, with unresolved D. Between the trimmed V and J ends, which lost 0 bases and 5 bases, there was a span of 9 bases. Per germline, CDR1 SGHDT and CDR2 YYEEEE. The CDR3 runs 14 residues. The CDR3 nucleotides read TGTGCCAGCAGCTTGGGGTTCGGAGATCAGCCCCAGCATTTT. It translates to CASSLGFGDQPQHF.

This chain links TRBV29-1 with TRBJ2-3; possible D gene TRBD1, 5 bases. The CDR3 runs 15 residues. V lost 2 bases to trimming and J lost 2 bases, with 14 bases between them. Germline CDR1 and CDR2: SQVTM and ANQGSEA. The CDR3 region is CSVESRQLATDTQYF. The CDR3 bases are TGCAGCGTTGAATCGCGACAGTTGGCCACAGATACGCAGTATTTT.

Only a few counts were recorded for this clone. This chain joins TRBV6-1 and TRBJ1-1; D is uncertain. The CDR3 contains 12 residues. Germline CDR1 MNHNS, CDR2 SASEGT. With 8 bases removed from V and 1 base from J, the gap between germline ends came to 8 bases. CDR3 nucleotide sequence: TGTGCCAGCCGACCATCGAACACTGAAGCTTTCTTT. Protein: CASRPSNTEAFF.

This clone was seen a single time. V usage is TRBV28 and J usage is TRBJ1-5, with D possibly being TRBD1 (6 bases). This CDR3 contains 15 residues. CDR1 is MDHEN, CDR2 SYDVKM, per germline. V was trimmed by 6 bases and J by 6 bases, leaving 18 bases between them. DNA for the CDR3: TGTGCCAGCAGCAAAGTGGGGGGGCTTAGTCAGCCCCAGCATTTT. It codes for CASSKVGGLSQPQHF.

This rearrangement joins TRBV27 to TRBJ1-6; D unclear. Trimming left V 4 bases short and J 0 bases short, with 10 bases between. The CDR3 contains 16 residues. Germline V gene lookup returns CDR1 MNHEY and CDR2 SMNVEV (reference sequence). The DNA of the CDR3 is TGTGCCAGCAGTTCGCCGATACGCTCCTATAATTCACCCCTCCACTTT. It yields the protein CASSSPIRSYNSPLHF.

The chain carries TRBV6-5 and TRBJ2-5; D gene ambiguous. CDR3 length equals 16 residues. Trimming stripped 0 bases from V and 5 bases from J, with 16 bases between. The germline gives CDR1 MNHEY, CDR2 SVGAGI. CDR3 amino acids: CASSYSVQPRWETQYF. In nucleotides, the CDR3 is TGTGCCAGCAGTTACTCGGTACAACCTCGGTGGGAGACCCAGTACTTC.

The rearrangement uses TRBV4-2 and TRBJ1-2; TRBD1 agrees at 11 bases. Germline V gene lookup returns CDR1 LGHNA and CDR2 YNFKEQ. V trimming: 1 base; J trimming: 0 bases; junction bases outside the gene matches: 1. The CDR3 is 16 amino acids. In nucleotides, the CDR3 is TGTGCCAGCAGCCAAGTGGGACAGGGGGCTAACTATGGCTACACCTTC. It translates to CASSQVGQGANYGYTF.

The chain employs TRBV4-1 and TRBJ2-5, with a possible D match to TRBD1 (5 bases). CDR3 size: 17 residues. V lost 0 bases, J lost 0 bases, and 14 bases lay in between. Per germline, CDR1 MGHRA and CDR2 YSYEKL. The CDR3 here is CASSQDRGFWDQETQYF. The CDR3 bases are TGCGCCAGCAGCCAAGATAGGGGCTTCTGGGACCAAGAGACCCAGTACTTC.

The V call is TRBV5-1, the J call TRBJ2-5, with a possible D match to TRBD2 (5 bases). The germline V gene encodes CDR1 SGHRS and CDR2 YFSETQ. The CDR3 length is 13 residues. The germline V and J ends were trimmed by 3 bases and 5 bases, with 11 bases remaining between them. CDR3 amino acids: CASSWRVRETQYF. CDR3 bases: TGCGCCAGCAGCTGGCGGGTGAGGGAGACCCAGTACTTC.

This chain connects TRBV4-3 to TRBJ1-5; no clear D gene. This CDR3 contains 13 residues. Trimming pared 3 bases from V and 6 bases from J, leaving 9 bases between. CDR1 is LGHNA, CDR2 YSLEER, per germline. CDR3 loop: CASSQSWGQPQHF. CDR3 bases: TGCGCCAGCAGCCAGAGTTGGGGTCAGCCCCAGCATTTT.

The chain has TRBV29-1 and TRBJ2-7; D may match TRBD1 or TRBD2 (6 bases each). Germline loops: CDR1 SQVTM, CDR2 ANQGSEA. The CDR3 consists of 14 residues. Trimming took 6 bases from V and 2 from J, leaving 17 bases between them. CDR3 amino acids: CSVGGRTAAYEQYF. CDR3 bases: TGCAGCGTGGGGGGACGGACAGCCGCCTACGAGCAGTACTTC.

The genes are TRBV5-1 and TRBJ2-3; D is perhaps TRBD1 or TRBD2 (5 bases each). V was clipped by 5 bases and J by 5 bases, with 9 bases between them. This CDR3 has 12 residues. The V gene's germline CDR1 is SGHRS and CDR2 YFSETQ. In DNA form, the CDR3 reads TGCGCCAGCAGTCAGAGGGGAGATACGCAGTATTTT. This translates into CASSQRGDTQYF.

V usage is TRBV4-2 and J usage is TRBJ1-2; D ambiguous. The CDR3 sequence is 15 residues long. From germline, CDR1 is LGHNA and CDR2 YNFKEQ. Between the trimmed V and J ends, which lost 0 bases and 2 bases, there was a span of 10 bases. The CDR3 sequence: CASSQDTMNNYGYTF. The CDR3 DNA follows: TGTGCCAGCAGCCAAGATACTATGAACAACTATGGCTACACCTTC.

This chain connects TRBV7-2 to TRBJ1-5; D uncertain. The CDR3 is 14 residues long. The V and J ends lost 0 bases and 5 bases respectively, with 8 bases between them. Germline lookup yields CDR1 SGHTA and CDR2 FQGNSA. CDR3 protein: CASSLAWGDQPQHF. CDR3 in DNA: TGTGCCAGCAGCTTAGCCTGGGGAGATCAGCCCCAGCATTTT.

This sequence joins TRBV23-1 and TRBJ1-5, with unresolved D. TRBV23-1 is flagged as an ORF with uncertain function. CDR3 length: 16 amino acids. V dropped 6 bases and J dropped 1 base, with 16 bases sitting between them. For the CDR3, the DNA is TGCGCCAGCAGACCTGACTTACGAGACAGCAATCAGCCCCAGCATTTT. Its protein is CASRPDLRDSNQPQHF.

The chain has TRBV5-1 and TRBJ2-3; possible D gene TRBD2, 5 bases. CDR3 length equals 15 residues. Trimming took 3 bases from V and 4 from J, leaving 15 bases between them. Germline CDR1 and CDR2: SGHRS and YFSETQ. The CDR3 DNA sequence: TGCGCCAGCAGCTCCGGGGAGTTCGCAGCAGATACGCAGTATTTT. Translation gives CASSSGEFAADTQYF.

This clone was counted once. The CDR3 loop is CASSRKLTGTQETQYF. DNA of the CDR3: TGTGCCAGCAGCCGAAAATTGACAGGAACCCAAGAGACCCAGTACTTC. The chain employs TRBV11-1 and TRBJ2-5, with D possibly being TRBD1 (6 bases). This CDR3 has 16 amino acids. Germline CDR1 SGHAT, CDR2 FQDESV (reference sequence). Trimming stripped 5 bases from V and 1 base from J, with 17 bases between.

The chain carries TRBV5-4 and TRBJ2-3, with 11 bases matching TRBD2. The CDR3 extends over 17 amino acids. Germline CDR1 reads SGHNT; CDR2 reads YYREEE (reference sequence). V was clipped by 3 bases and J by 2 bases; unmatched bases: 8. The CDR3 nucleotides are TGTGCCAGCAGCTCTAGCGGGGGGTCCCCCATCACAGATACGCAGTATTTT. Translating gives CASSSSGGSPITDTQYF.

The rearrangement links TRBV27 to TRBJ2-5, with 8 bases identical to TRBD2. The V gene end was trimmed by 8 bases and the J gene end by 2 bases; junction bases not matched to a gene: 10. CDR3 length: 15 residues. Germline V CDR1 and CDR2: MNHEY, SMNVEV (reference sequence). The CDR3 coding sequence is TGTGCCAGCTCTTTCGCGGGGGGCTGGCAAGAGACCCAGTACTTC. Translated, it gives CASSFAGGWQETQYF.

The J gene is TRBJ1-2, the V gene TRBV7-9; tentatively, D is TRBD1 (5 bases). This CDR3 region has 16 residues. V gave up 5 bases and J gave up 1 base, with 17 bases separating them. Germline V CDR1 and CDR2: SEHNR, FQNEAQ (reference sequence). The CDR3 reads CASSRQREGNNYGYTF. The CDR3 DNA sequence: TGTGCCAGCAGCAGACAACGCGAGGGGAATAACTATGGCTACACCTTC.

CDR3 sequence reads: CAWCPLGQANEKLFF. The CDR3 DNA follows: TGTGCCTGGTGCCCTCTGGGACAGGCGAATGAAAAACTGTTTTTT. The gene calls are TRBV30 and TRBJ1-4, with 8 bases matching TRBD1. V lost 5 bases to trimming and J lost 5 bases; unmatched junction nucleotides: 10. The CDR3 spans 15 residues. From germline, CDR1 is GTSNPN and CDR2 SVGIG (reference sequence).